This TCR beta chain was recovered during a study of blood T cell repertoires in COVID-19. Study background: Acute and convalescent COVID-19 samples came from the United States, Italy and Spain. The cDNA or gDNA used as material had been derived from T cells, B-cell-depleted T cells, or PBMCs.

Followed over time, Seattle patients had been enrolled while infection was active. V was shortened by 4 bases and J by 3 bases, with 12 bases between the two germline ends. The CDR3 length is 14 residues. Germline CDR1 reads WNHNN; CDR2 reads SYGVQD (reference sequence). In the authors' workflow: The assay estimated nucleated cells by amplifying reference gene primers. Measured with immunoSEQ multiplex PCR; TCRdb has only the in-frame clones, and not every one. V and J calls and clone size are copied from that table; D and trimming were computed from the DNA. This table has fewer than 350,000 clones, 80% to 90% appearing once.

The sequence was obtained from a woman aged 70-85 years with COVID-19, enrolled during active disease. The material sequenced was peripheral blood. The rearrangement links TRBV10-1 to TRBJ2-5, with D possibly TRBD2 on 5 matching bases. The CDR3 sequence is CASSAGGLEETQYF. The CDR3 DNA is TGCGCCAGCAGTGCTGGCGGACTGGAAGAGACCCAGTACTTC.